The next 16 T cell receptor beta chains were all read from a single sample in a study of blood T cell repertoires in COVID-19. Method: immunoSEQ multiplex PCR; TCRdb's copy keeps in-frame clones and lacks some. This sample has around 250,000 clones, with roughly 85% found just once. The sample was PBMCs or T cells enriched from blood (not recorded which). These receptors all come from a woman aged 45-65 years with acute COVID-19.

The chain combines TRBV28 with TRBJ1-1; D is possibly TRBD1 (6 bases). V lost 10 bases and J lost 0, with 9 bases in between. CDR3 length equals 12 residues. Germline V gene data show CDR1 as MDHEN and CDR2 as SYDVKM. CDR3 residues: CATDRMNTEAFF. The CDR3 nucleotides are TGTGCCACCGACAGGATGAACACTGAAGCTTTCTTT.

The gene calls are TRBV5-1 and TRBJ1-1; D uncertain. CDR3 size: 16 residues. CDR1 and CDR2 (germline): SGHRS, YFSETQ. Trimming cost V 5 bases and J 0 bases, with 17 bases left between them. The CDR3 coding sequence is TGCGCCAGCAGTTTCGGAGGTTTTCGCATGAACACTGAAGCTTTCTTT. This encodes CASSFGGFRMNTEAFF.

The genes are TRBV3-1 (or the pseudogene TRBV3-2) and TRBJ1-1; TRBD1 agrees at 7 bases. This CDR3 is 14 amino acids long. Trimming removed 6 bases from V and 0 bases from J; junction bases left unmatched: 4. The germline CDR1 and CDR2 sequences are LGHDT and YNNKEL (reference sequence). The CDR3 coding sequence is TGTGCCAGCAGTTGGACAGGAATGAACACTGAAGCTTTCTTT. Amino acids: CASSWTGMNTEAFF.

This chain joins TRBV3-1 (or the pseudogene TRBV3-2) and TRBJ2-2; TRBD1 matches at 7 bases. Germline values: CDR1 LGHDT, CDR2 YNNKEL (reference sequence). There are 14 residues in the CDR3. The trim removed 3 bases at V and 6 bases at J, leaving 4 bases unmatched. CDR3 sequence reads: CASSHLTGSGELFF. In nucleotides, the CDR3 is TGTGCCAGCAGCCACCTGACAGGGTCCGGGGAGCTGTTTTTT.

The V gene is TRBV6-5, the J gene TRBJ2-3; 9 positions agree with TRBD1. With V trimmed by 7 bases and J by 1 base, 6 bases remained unmatched. The CDR3 runs 15 residues. The germline gives CDR1 MNHEY, CDR2 SVGAGI. DNA of the CDR3: TGTGCCAGCACCCTAGGGGACAGGGGCACAGATACGCAGTATTTT. Encoded protein: CASTLGDRGTDTQYF.

In this sample, this clone turned up once. The chain is built from TRBV7-8 and TRBJ1-5, with 9 bases aligning to TRBD1. V was pared by 4 bases and J by 1 base, with 8 bases of the junction left unmatched. The CDR3 spans 17 residues. The germline V gene encodes CDR1 SGHVS and CDR2 FQNEAQ. The chain's CDR3 is CASSSGQGRMSNQPQHF. The CDR3 DNA reads TGTGCCAGCAGCTCAGGACAGGGGAGAATGAGCAATCAGCCCCAGCATTTT.

V usage is TRBV7-2 and J usage is TRBJ2-7; 8 bases line up with TRBD1. The CDR3 sequence is 14 residues long. The germline V gene encodes CDR1 SGHTA and CDR2 FQGNSA. V lost 5 bases to trimming and J lost 2 bases; unmatched junction nucleotides: 5. In DNA form, the CDR3 reads TGTGCCAGCAGCACCGGCAGGGGGCCCTACGAGCAGTACTTC. Its protein product is CASSTGRGPYEQYF.

This chain joins TRBV7-3 and TRBJ2-7, with D perhaps matching TRBD1 (5 bases). The length of the CDR3 is 18 residues. CDR1 and CDR2 from the germline V gene are SGHTA and FQGTGA. V shed 5 bases and J shed 2 bases, with 25 bases lying between them. The CDR3 DNA sequence: TGTGCCAGCAGCCGACAGTCCGGACCAACAAGGCTTCCCTACGAGCAGTACTTC. Translating it yields CASSRQSGPTRLPYEQYF.

The chain is built from TRBV3-1 (or the pseudogene TRBV3-2) and TRBJ2-7; 9 bases align to TRBD2. The CDR3 contains 17 residues. Trimming cost V 0 bases and J 4 bases; bases outside gene matches: 10. Per germline, CDR1 LGHDT and CDR2 YNNKEL (reference sequence). CDR3 in DNA: TGTGCCAGCAGCCAAGATGGCTTCAGCGGGGGGAAGTACGAGCAGTACTTC. The encoded protein is CASSQDGFSGGKYEQYF.

This clone was observed once. This chain connects TRBV3-1 (or the pseudogene TRBV3-2) to TRBJ2-3; D remains unclear. This CDR3 spans 13 amino acids. The germline V and J ends were trimmed by 4 bases and 5 bases, with 10 bases remaining between them. Germline CDR1 reads LGHDT; CDR2 reads YNNKEL (reference sequence). DNA for the CDR3: TGTGCCAGCAGCCCAAGCAGGCGAGATACGCAGTATTTT. It yields the protein CASSPSRRDTQYF.

The CDR3 is CSANRGTGELFF. The CDR3 DNA reads TGCAGCGCCAACAGGGGCACCGGGGAGCTGTTTTTT. V is TRBV29-1 and J is TRBJ2-2, with 7 bases aligning to TRBD1. The CDR3 is 12 amino acids. Germline V gene sequence: CDR1 SQVTM, CDR2 ANQGSEA. Germline trimming cut 7 bases from V and 4 bases from J; bases unmatched to any gene: 3.

The V call is TRBV27, the J call TRBJ1-6; 9 bases are shared with TRBD1. V lost 5 bases to trimming and J lost 10 bases; unmatched junction nucleotides: 3. CDR1 is MNHEY, CDR2 SMNVEV, per germline (reference sequence). The CDR3 has 13 amino acids. DNA of the CDR3: TGTGCCAGCAGTCTCGACAGGGGGTCACCCCTCCACTTT. It yields the protein CASSLDRGSPLHF.

This clone was observed once. This chain links TRBV7-2 with TRBJ1-2; D unresolved. Germline CDR1 is SGHTA and CDR2 is FQGNSA. Trimming took off 5 bases at V and 2 bases at J, with 12 bases between the two ends. The CDR3 extends over 14 amino acids. The CDR3 nucleotides are TGTGCCAGCAGCCTACTGGGCCGGAACTATGGCTACACCTTC. It encodes CASSLLGRNYGYTF.

The chain is built from TRBV14 and TRBJ1-2; D uncertain. The V gene's germline CDR1 is SGHDN and CDR2 FVKESK. Deletions cut 1 base from V and 6 bases from J, with 12 bases between. The CDR3 has 14 residues. CDR3: CASSQARYAHGYTF. CDR3 in DNA: TGTGCCAGCAGCCAAGCCCGTTACGCGCATGGCTACACCTTC.

A remark on this clone: A junction end diverges from the germline sequence, so it may reflect a read error. The chain couples TRBV6-2 or TRBV6-3 to TRBJ1-1; D is perhaps TRBD1 (5 bases). CDR3 length equals 15 residues. From germline, CDR1 is MNHEY and CDR2 SVGEGT. CDR3 DNA: TGTGCCAGCAGTGACTCAAGGGGATTAAGGACTGAAGCTTTCTTT. It encodes CASSDSRGLRTEAFF.

The rearrangement links TRBV19 to TRBJ1-3, with D possibly being TRBD1 (5 bases). Trimming pared 2 bases from V and 1 base from J, leaving 12 bases between. The CDR3 has 16 residues. The germline gives CDR1 LNHDA, CDR2 SQIVND (reference sequence). The CDR3 DNA follows: TGTGCCAGTAGTATATTGACAGTGGGATCTGGAAACACCATATATTTT. Its translation is CASSILTVGSGNTIYF.